This record looks at one TCR beta chain sequence and its context. No antigen is known for it. Other nucleotide sequences from this sample produce the same CDR3. This record comes from a study of OX40 agonist ivuxolimab in advanced cancers. Study summary: Three patients had partial responses: one hepatocellular carcinoma, two cutaneous melanoma. Points from the study as a whole: CD8+ T cells averaged more expanded clones than CD4+.

The length of the CDR3 is 14 residues. Germline V CDR1 and CDR2: LNHNV, YYDKDF (reference sequence). Trimming removed 1 base from V and 5 bases from J, with 8 bases in between. Clones were sequenced by immunoSEQ multiplex PCR, and TCRdb holds only the in-frame ones, with some missing. The sample lists some 14,000 clones, about four fifths occurring once. Blood sampling was done at baseline, cycle 4 day 1, and cycle 7 day 1. This specimen was CD4+ or CD8+ T cells sorted from blood, taken in a trial of the OX40 agonist ivuxolimab. This TCR was recovered from an adult with an advanced solid tumor such as melanoma, head and neck, liver or kidney cancer. The chain combines TRBV15 with TRBJ1-4; TRBD1 might be the D (6 bases). The CDR3 loop is CATSRGGANEKLFF. DNA of the CDR3: TGTGCCACCAGCAGAGGGGGGGCGAATGAAAAACTGTTTTTT.